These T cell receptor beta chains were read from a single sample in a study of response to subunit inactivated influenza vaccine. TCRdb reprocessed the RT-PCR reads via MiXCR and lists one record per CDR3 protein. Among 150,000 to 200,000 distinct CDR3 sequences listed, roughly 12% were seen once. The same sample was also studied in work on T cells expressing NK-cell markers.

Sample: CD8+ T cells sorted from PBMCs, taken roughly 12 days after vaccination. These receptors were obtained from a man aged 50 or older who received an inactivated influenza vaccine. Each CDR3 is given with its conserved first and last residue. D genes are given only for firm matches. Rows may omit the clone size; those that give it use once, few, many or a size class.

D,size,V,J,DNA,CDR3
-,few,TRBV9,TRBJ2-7,TGTGCCAGCAGCGTGTTGGCCGACGAGGTTCCCTCCTACGAGCAGTACTTC,CASSVLADEVPSYEQYF
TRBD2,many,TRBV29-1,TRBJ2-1,TGCAGCGTCCGGGGCCTCGCGGGAGGGAAATTTTATGAGCAGTTCTTC,CSVRGLAGGKFYEQFF
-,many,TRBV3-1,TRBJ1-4,TGTGCCAGCAGCCCCTTAAGAGGGCAGTCCGAAGAAAAACTGTTTTTT,CASSPLRGQSEEKLFF
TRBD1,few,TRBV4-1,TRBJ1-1,TGCGCCAGCAGCCAAACCGGACAGGGGGCTATGAACACTGAAGCTTTCTTT,CASSQTGQGAMNTEAFF
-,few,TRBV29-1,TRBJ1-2,TGCAGCGTTGCCGTCGCGTCAGCCGACTACACCTTC,CSVAVASADYTF
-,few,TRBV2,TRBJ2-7,TGTGCCAGCAACGGGGAAGGCGAGCAGTACTTC,CASNGEGEQYF
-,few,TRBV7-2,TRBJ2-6,TGTGCCAGCAGCTTTTGGGCGTCTGGGGCCAACGTCCTGACTTTC,CASSFWASGANVLTF
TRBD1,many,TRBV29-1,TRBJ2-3,TGCAGCGTAACCGACAGGGACACAGATACGCAGTATTTT,CSVTDRDTDTQYF
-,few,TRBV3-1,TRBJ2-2,TGTGCCAGCAGCCTCCCCGCCTTGGCCGGGGAGCTGTTTTTT,CASSLPALAGELFF
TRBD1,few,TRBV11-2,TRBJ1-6,TGTGCCAGCAGCCGGGACAGGGGAGATAATTCACCCCTCCACTTT,CASSRDRGDNSPLHF
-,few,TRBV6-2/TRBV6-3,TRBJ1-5,TGTGCCAGCAGTTACTCGATTGGGGGCAATCAGCCCCAGCATTTT,CASSYSIGGNQPQHF
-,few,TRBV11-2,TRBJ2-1,TGTGCCAGCAGCGTCGACACGTACGGCGATGAGCAGTTCTTC,CASSVDTYGDEQFF
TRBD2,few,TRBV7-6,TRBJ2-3,TGTGCCAGCAGCCCCCGGGTAGCGGGAGCTCCCACAGATACGCAGTATTTT,CASSPRVAGAPTDTQYF
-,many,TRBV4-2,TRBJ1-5,TGTGCCAGCAGCCAAGGAGCAGGCAATCAGCCCCAGCATTTT,CASSQGAGNQPQHF
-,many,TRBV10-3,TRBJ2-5,TGTGCCATCAGTGAGACAGATTGGGAGACCCAGTACTTC,CAISETDWETQYF
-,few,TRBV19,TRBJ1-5,TGTGCCAGTAGTCGGGAGGGCCGGAGCAATCAGCCCCAGCATTTT,CASSREGRSNQPQHF
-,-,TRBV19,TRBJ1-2,TGTGCCAGTAGACCTCCTGGACAGCCCTATGGCTACACCTTC,CASRPPGQPYGYTF
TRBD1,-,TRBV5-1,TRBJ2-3,TGCGCCAGCAGCGCGGGACAGGGTGCGGGGGATACGCAGTATTTT,CASSAGQGAGDTQYF
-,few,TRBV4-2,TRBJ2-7,TGTGCCAGCAGAACCTATGGGGAAGAGGCCGCCGGGGAGCAGTACTTC,CASRTYGEEAAGEQYF
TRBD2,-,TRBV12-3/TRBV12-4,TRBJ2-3,TGTGCCAGCAGTTTGCGGGAGTTCACAGATACGCAGTATTTT,CASSLREFTDTQYF
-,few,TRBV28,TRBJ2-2,TGTGCCACCCCAGGGCATGGCGGGGAGCTGTTTTTT,CATPGHGGELFF
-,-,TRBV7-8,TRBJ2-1,TGTGCCAGCAGCTTAGTAAGGGCAGACAATGAGCAGTTCTTC,CASSLVRADNEQFF
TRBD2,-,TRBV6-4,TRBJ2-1,TGTGCCAGCAGTAGGGGACTAGAGCGCGATGAGCAGTTCTTC,CASSRGLERDEQFF
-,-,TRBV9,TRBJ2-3,TGTGCCAGCAGCGTAGTAGGGGGACCAGACACAGATACGCAGTATTTT,CASSVVGGPDTDTQYF
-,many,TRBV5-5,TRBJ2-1,TGTGCCAGCAGCGCCAACCTAGCGACGGAGCAGTTCTTC,CASSANLATEQFF
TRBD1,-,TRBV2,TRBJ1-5,TGTGCCAGCAGTCGGACAGGGTTTGGACAGCCCCAGCATTTT,CASSRTGFGQPQHF
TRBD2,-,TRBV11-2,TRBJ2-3,TGTGCCAGCAGCTCCAACGCCGGACTAGCGAGAACAGATACGCAGTATTTT,CASSSNAGLARTDTQYF
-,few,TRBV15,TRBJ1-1,TGTGCCACCAGTAAGGGCAAGAACACTGAAGCTTTCTTT,CATSKGKNTEAFF
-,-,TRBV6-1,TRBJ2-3,TGTGCCAGCAGTGGCCCTACTACCCCCACAGATACGCAGTATTTT,CASSGPTTPTDTQYF
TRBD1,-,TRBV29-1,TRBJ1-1,TGCAGCGTTGAGACAGGGGGTTCGAACACTGAAGCTTTCTTT,CSVETGGSNTEAFF
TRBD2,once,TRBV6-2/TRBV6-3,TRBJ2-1,TGTGCCAGCAGTGAGCGGGGGGTAACGGCTGAGCAGTTCTTC,CASSERGVTAEQFF
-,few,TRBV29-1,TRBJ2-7,TGCAGCGTTCTTATCCACGAGCAGTACTTC,CSVLIHEQYF
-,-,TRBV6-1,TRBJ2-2,TGTGCCAGCAGACCCGGAGTGGGCGCCGGGGAGCTGTTTTTT,CASRPGVGAGELFF
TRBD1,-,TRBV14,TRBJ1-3,TGTGCCAGCAGCCAAGGACAGGGAGGAAACACCATATATTTT,CASSQGQGGNTIYF
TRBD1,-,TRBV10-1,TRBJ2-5,TGCGCCAGCAGTGAGGACAGGGTGACCCAGTACTTC,CASSEDRVTQYF
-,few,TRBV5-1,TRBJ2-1,TGCGCCAGCAGCTGGACAGCAAACAATGAGCAGTTCTTC,CASSWTANNEQFF
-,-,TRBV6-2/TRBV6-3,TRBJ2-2,TGTGCCAGCAGTTCATTCCCTGGGATAGACACCGGGGAGCTGTTTTTT,CASSSFPGIDTGELFF
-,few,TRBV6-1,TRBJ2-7,TGTGCCAGCAGTGAAAGGCAGGGCGGTGGGTCCGAGCAGTACTTC,CASSERQGGGSEQYF
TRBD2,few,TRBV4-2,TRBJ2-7,TGTGCCAGCAGCCTGGGCGAGGGACTAGCGGTTTTCGAGCAGTACTTC,CASSLGEGLAVFEQYF
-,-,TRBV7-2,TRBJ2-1,TGTGCCAGCAGCTTGGTTTTTTCCTACAATGAGCAGTTCTTC,CASSLVFSYNEQFF
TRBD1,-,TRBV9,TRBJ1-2,TGTGCCAGCAGCGGGCTAGGGGGCGTCCCGAACTATGGCTACACCTTC,CASSGLGGVPNYGYTF
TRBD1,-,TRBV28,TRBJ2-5,TGTGCCAGCAGTACCCTAACTTGGGGACAGGGCCAAGAGACCCAGTACTTC,CASSTLTWGQGQETQYF
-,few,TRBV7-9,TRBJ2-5,TGTGCCAGCAGCTTCTCGGGAGAGACCCAGTACTTC,CASSFSGETQYF
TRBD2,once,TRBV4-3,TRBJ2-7,TGCACCAGCAGCCAAGATAGGCTAGCGGGTATCGGGTTGTACGAGCAGTACTTC,CTSSQDRLAGIGLYEQYF
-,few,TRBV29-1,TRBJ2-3,TGCAGCGGAAGGACGCTGGCGGGCCCAGATACGCAGTATTTT,CSGRTLAGPDTQYF
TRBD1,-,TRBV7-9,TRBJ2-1,TGTGCCAGCAGCCGGGGACAGGGATACAATGAGCAGTTCTTC,CASSRGQGYNEQFF
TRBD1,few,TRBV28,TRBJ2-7,TGTGCCATCGGGGACAGGGGGTACGAGCAGTACTTC,CAIGDRGYEQYF
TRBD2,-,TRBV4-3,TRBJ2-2,TGCGCCAGCAGCCAAGAACTAGCGGGGGTCACCGGGGAGCTGTTTTTT,CASSQELAGVTGELFF
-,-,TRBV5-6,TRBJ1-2,TGTGCCAGCAGCTTGGGGCAGGAAACTAACTATGGCTACACCTTC,CASSLGQETNYGYTF